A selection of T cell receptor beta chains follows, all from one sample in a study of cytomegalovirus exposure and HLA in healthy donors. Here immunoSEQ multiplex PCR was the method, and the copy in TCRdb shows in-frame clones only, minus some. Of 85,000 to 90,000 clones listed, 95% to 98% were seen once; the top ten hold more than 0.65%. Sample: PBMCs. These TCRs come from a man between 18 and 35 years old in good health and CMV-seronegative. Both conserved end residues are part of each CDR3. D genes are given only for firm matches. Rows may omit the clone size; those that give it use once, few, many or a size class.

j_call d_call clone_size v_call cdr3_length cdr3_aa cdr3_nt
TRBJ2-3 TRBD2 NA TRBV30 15 CAWRKGLAVTDTQYF TGTGCCTGGAGGAAGGGACTAGCGGTCACAGATACGCAGTATTTT
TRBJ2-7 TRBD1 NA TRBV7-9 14 CASSSGTGSYEQYF TGTGCCAGCAGCTCCGGGACAGGGTCCTACGAGCAGTACTTC
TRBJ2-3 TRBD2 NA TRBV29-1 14 CSVELAGGTDTQYF TGCAGCGTCGAACTAGCGGGAGGCACAGATACGCAGTATTTT
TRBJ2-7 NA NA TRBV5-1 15 CASRVDSGSFYEQYF TGCGCCAGCAGGGTGGATTCGGGAAGTTTCTACGAGCAGTACTTC
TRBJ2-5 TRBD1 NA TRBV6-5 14 CASSPTGVGETQYF TGTGCCAGCAGTCCAACAGGGGTAGGGGAGACCCAGTACTTC
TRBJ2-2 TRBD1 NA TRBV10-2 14 CASRGQGGTGELFF TGCGCCAGCCGGGGACAGGGGGGCACCGGGGAGCTGTTTTTT
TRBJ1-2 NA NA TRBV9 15 CASSARGTREYGYTF TGTGCCAGCAGCGCCCGAGGGACTCGAGAATATGGCTACACCTTC
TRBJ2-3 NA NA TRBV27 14 CASSFVGRGDTQYF TGTGCCAGCAGTTTTGTCGGTAGGGGTGATACGCAGTATTTT
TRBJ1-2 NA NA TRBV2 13 CASSTTTNYGYTF TGTGCCAGCAGTACCACAACTAACTATGGCTACACCTTC
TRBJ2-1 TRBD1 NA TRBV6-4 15 CASSDWAGGYNEQFF TGTGCCAGCAGTGACTGGGCAGGGGGCTACAATGAGCAGTTCTTC
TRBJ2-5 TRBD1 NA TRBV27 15 CASSFGGDRGETQYF TGTGCCAGCAGTTTCGGGGGGGACAGGGGAGAGACCCAGTACTTC
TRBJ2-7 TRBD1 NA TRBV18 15 CASSPRTGSPYEQYF TGTGCCAGCTCACCCAGGACAGGGTCCCCCTACGAGCAGTACTTC
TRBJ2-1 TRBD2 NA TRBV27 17 CASNPLVSGSSYNEQFF TGTGCCAGCAACCCCCTAGTTAGCGGGAGTTCCTACAATGAGCAGTTCTTC
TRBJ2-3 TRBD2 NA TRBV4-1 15 CASSQVASGSAAQYF TGCGCCAGCAGCCAAGTGGCTAGCGGGAGTGCGGCGCAGTATTTT
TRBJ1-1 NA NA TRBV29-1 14 CSVEVGGMNTEAFF TGCAGCGTTGAGGTAGGGGGAATGAACACTGAAGCTTTCTTT
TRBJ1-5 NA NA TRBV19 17 CASSFKGLQGSNQPQHF TGTGCCAGTAGTTTTAAAGGTTTACAGGGAAGCAATCAGCCCCAGCATTTT
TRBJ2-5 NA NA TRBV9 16 CASSGGDSHTAETQYF TGTGCCAGCAGCGGGGGGGACAGTCACACCGCGGAGACCCAGTACTTC
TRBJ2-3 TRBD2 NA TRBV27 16 CASSSPSGRGADTQYF TGTGCCAGCAGCTCTCCTAGCGGGAGAGGGGCAGATACGCAGTATTTT
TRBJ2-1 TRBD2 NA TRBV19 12 CASSIGGGRQFF TGTGCCAGTAGTATCGGGGGGGGTAGGCAGTTCTTC
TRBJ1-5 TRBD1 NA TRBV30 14 CAWSVGQGSQPQHF TGTGCCTGGAGTGTGGGACAGGGATCTCAGCCCCAGCATTTT
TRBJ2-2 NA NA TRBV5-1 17 CASSLRQDAANTGELFF TGCGCCAGCAGCCTAAGACAGGACGCCGCGAACACCGGGGAGCTGTTTTTT
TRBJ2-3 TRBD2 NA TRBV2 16 CASSPTSGLITDTQYF TGTGCCAGCAGTCCGACTAGCGGATTGATCACAGATACGCAGTATTTT
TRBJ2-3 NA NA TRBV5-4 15 CASSKSQANTDTQYF TGTGCCAGCAGCAAGTCCCAGGCGAACACAGATACGCAGTATTTT
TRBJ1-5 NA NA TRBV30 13 CAWTHRGGQPQHF TGTGCCTGGACGCACCGGGGAGGTCAGCCCCAGCATTTT
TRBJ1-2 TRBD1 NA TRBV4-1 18 CASSQPGQGPTLNYGYTF TGCGCCAGCAGCCAACCGGGACAGGGACCGACCCTAAACTATGGCTACACCTTC
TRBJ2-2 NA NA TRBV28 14 CASTVSGNTGELFF TGTGCCAGCACCGTTAGCGGAAACACCGGGGAGCTGTTTTTT
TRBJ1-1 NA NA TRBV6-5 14 CASNKDRLNTEAFF TGTGCCAGCAACAAAGACAGACTGAACACTGAAGCTTTCTTT
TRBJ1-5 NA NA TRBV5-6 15 CASSLAFQGNQPQHF TGTGCCAGCAGCTTGGCCTTTCAGGGGAATCAGCCCCAGCATTTT
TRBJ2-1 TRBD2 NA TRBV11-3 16 CASSLSSGRTYNEQFF TGTGCCAGCAGCTTATCTAGCGGGAGGACATACAATGAGCAGTTCTTC
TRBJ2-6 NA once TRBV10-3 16 CAIRRRDSSGANVLTF TGTGCCATCAGGAGAAGGGACTCCTCTGGGGCCAACGTCCTGACTTTC
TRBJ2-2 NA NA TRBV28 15 CASSLSRGFTGELFF TGTGCCAGCAGTTTATCCAGGGGATTCACCGGGGAGCTGTTTTTT
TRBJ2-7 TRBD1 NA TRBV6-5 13 CASRQGTSYEQYF TGTGCCAGCAGACAGGGGACCTCCTACGAGCAGTACTTC
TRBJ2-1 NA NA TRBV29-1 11 CSVDRGDEQFF TGCAGCGTTGATCGAGGCGATGAGCAGTTCTTC
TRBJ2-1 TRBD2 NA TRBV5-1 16 CASGTSGMLRDNEQFF TGCGCCAGCGGGACTAGCGGGATGTTGCGGGACAATGAGCAGTTCTTC
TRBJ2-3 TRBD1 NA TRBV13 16 CASSPWSGGGPDTQYF TGTGCCAGCAGCCCTTGGTCAGGGGGTGGTCCAGATACGCAGTATTTT
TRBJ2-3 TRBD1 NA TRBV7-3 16 CASSLTGGLGTDTQYF TGTGCCAGCAGTCTAACAGGGGGCCTTGGCACAGATACGCAGTATTTT